These 8 T cell receptor beta chains came from one sample sequenced in a study of control samples from healthy donors and cancer patients. TCRdb keeps only in-frame clones here, not all; method: immunoSEQ multiplex PCR. The table lists approximately 79,000 clones, 89% of them singletons. The sequenced sample was blood. These receptors all come from a man aged 50 or older in good health.

The gene calls are TRBV12-3 or TRBV12-4 and TRBJ1-3; no firm D call. Trimming took off 3 bases at V and 7 bases at J, with 7 bases between the two ends. The CDR3 runs to 12 residues. The CDR3 region is CASSFTGNTIYF. CDR3 DNA: TGTGCCAGCAGTTTTACCGGCAACACCATATATTTT.

This clone was counted once. The chain links TRBV6-5 to TRBJ2-3; D might be TRBD1 (5 bases). The CDR3 extends over 15 amino acids. Germline CDR1 is MNHEY and CDR2 is SVGAGI. Trimming removed 7 bases at V and 6 bases at J, with 20 bases between. The CDR3 DNA reads TGTGCCAGCAACCCAACAGGACAACCGGCGGATACGCAGTATTTT. Protein: CASNPTGQPADTQYF.

The chain recombines TRBV27 with TRBJ1-1; a possible D gene is TRBD1 (5 bases). The CDR3 consists of 17 residues. Germline CDR1 reads MNHEY; CDR2 reads SMNVEV (reference sequence). V lost 8 bases to trimming and J lost 2 bases, with 24 bases between them. The CDR3 DNA follows: TGTGCCAGCCCGGGTTCGGGGCCTAGTTTTTTTAACACTGAAGCTTTCTTT. This codes for CASPGSGPSFFNTEAFF.

The V gene is TRBV9, the J gene TRBJ1-5; no reliable D call. Germline CDR1 reads SGDLS; CDR2 reads YYNGEE. V lost 1 base and J 8 bases, leaving 10 bases between the germline ends. The CDR3 has 13 amino acids. The CDR3 is CASSVRTGKPQHF. The CDR3 DNA sequence: TGTGCCAGCAGCGTACGCACGGGGAAGCCCCAGCATTTT.

The rearrangement joins TRBV10-3 to TRBJ2-5; 7 positions agree with TRBD1. Per germline, CDR1 ENHRY and CDR2 SYGVKD. This CDR3 spans 13 amino acids. J gave up 3 bases and V 6 bases, and 4 bases lay outside the gene matches. CDR3 protein: CAIRRQGEETQYF. The CDR3 nucleotides are TGTGCCATCAGGAGACAGGGTGAAGAGACCCAGTACTTC.

The V call is TRBV3-1 (or the pseudogene TRBV3-2), the J call TRBJ2-5; D is possibly TRBD2 (5 bases). The CDR3 contains 16 residues. Germline assignment: CDR1 LGHDT and CDR2 YNNKEL (reference sequence). Trimming pared 0 bases from V and 0 bases from J, leaving 11 bases between. In DNA form, the CDR3 reads TGTGCCAGCAGCCAAGAATTAGGACTGTACCAAGAGACCCAGTACTTC. Translated: CASSQELGLYQETQYF.

This chain links TRBV5-8 with TRBJ2-1; D is unresolved. The CDR3 consists of 15 residues. Germline V gene lookup returns CDR1 SGHTS and CDR2 YDEGEE. V dropped 0 bases and J dropped 2 bases, with 9 bases sitting between them. The CDR3 DNA reads TGTGCCAGCAGCTTGGAACGGGTCGCCTACAATGAGCAGTTCTTC. Residues: CASSLERVAYNEQFF.

V usage is TRBV24-1 and J usage is TRBJ1-2; no clear D gene. V lost 3 bases and J lost 8, with 12 bases in between. CDR3 length: 13 amino acids. The germline V gene has CDR1 KGHDR and CDR2 SFDVKD. CDR3 DNA sequence: TGTGCCACCAGTGATATTTCCTCGAGAGGCTACACCTTC. Protein: CATSDISSRGYTF.